This entry lists 20 T cell receptor beta chains sequenced from one sample in a study of cytomegalovirus exposure and HLA in healthy donors. It was with 60 Vbeta and 13 Jbeta primers that the PCR ran. The method was immunoSEQ multiplex PCR; TCRdb's version includes in-frame clones alone and lacks a portion of them. The profile shows about 95,000 clones, roughly four fifths of them singletons. Sequenced material: PBMCs. All receptors come from a man under 40 in good health and CMV-seropositive.

This sequence joins TRBV28 and TRBJ1-5, with D unresolved. Trimming left V 2 bases short and J 7 bases short, with 9 bases between. The CDR3 sequence is 13 residues long. CDR1 and CDR2 (germline): MDHEN, SYDVKM. CDR3 amino acids: CASSLEGQQPQHF. CDR3 nucleotide sequence: TGTGCCAGCAGTTTAGAGGGCCAGCAGCCCCAGCATTTT.

On this clone itself: One end of the junction varies from germline; a read error may be responsible. The chain employs TRBV7-9 and TRBJ2-7; the D gene is possibly TRBD2 (6 bases). The CDR3 has 12 residues. Per germline, CDR1 SEHNR and CDR2 FQNEAQ (reference sequence). CDR3 sequence reads: CSSSPGVFEQYF. The DNA for the CDR3 is TGTTCCAGCAGCCCGGGGGTGTTCGAGCAGTACTTC.

The gene calls are TRBV29-1 and TRBJ2-1; the D gene is possibly TRBD2 (5 bases). The CDR3 consists of 14 residues. The V end was cut by 7 bases, the J end by 7 bases, with 20 bases between. Germline V gene lookup returns CDR1 SQVTM and CDR2 ANQGSEA. In DNA form, the CDR3 reads TGCAGCGCCGTTCCCAGCGGAGTGGGGAATGAGCAGTTCTTC. Translating it yields CSAVPSGVGNEQFF.

This clone was detected only a few times. The CDR3 here is CASSQLHGQGMNEQFF. DNA for the CDR3: TGTGCCAGCAGCCAATTACACGGACAGGGGATGAATGAGCAGTTCTTC. The chain combines TRBV13 with TRBJ2-1; the match to TRBD1 covers 9 bases. CDR1 is PRHDT, CDR2 FYEKMQ, per germline (reference sequence). The CDR3 sequence is 16 residues long. The V segment lost 5 bases and the J segment 7 bases; nucleotides outside the gene matches: 12. Combining the CDR3 with reference TRBV13 and TRBJ2-1 gives the whole variable domain AAGVIQSPRHLIKEKRETATLKCYPIPRHDTVYWYQQGPGQDPQFLISFYEKMQSDKGSIPDRFSAQQFSDYHSELNMSSLELGDSALYFCASSQLHGQGMNEQFFGPGTRLTVL.

The chain combines TRBV7-9 with TRBJ1-2; 8 positions agree with TRBD1. CDR1 and CDR2 (germline): SEHNR, FQNEAQ (reference sequence). J was trimmed by 4 bases and V by 3 bases; bases with no gene match: 10. The CDR3 covers 16 residues. The CDR3: CASSFSDRGPVYGYTF. The CDR3 nucleotides are TGTGCCAGCAGCTTCTCCGACAGGGGACCTGTCTATGGCTACACCTTC.

The rearrangement links TRBV28 to TRBJ2-7, with 8 bases aligning to TRBD1. This CDR3 has 14 amino acids. Germline loops: CDR1 MDHEN, CDR2 SYDVKM. The V gene end was trimmed by 5 bases and the J gene end by 7 bases; junction bases not matched to a gene: 10. CDR3 in amino acids: CASSPPRQGSEQYF. CDR3 sequence (DNA): TGTGCCAGCAGTCCCCCCCGACAGGGGTCAGAGCAGTACTTC.

The chain joins TRBV4-2 to TRBJ1-5; 10 nucleotides match TRBD1. V dropped 1 base and J dropped 1; count of bases not matched to a gene: 1. The length of the CDR3 is 16 residues. The V gene's germline CDR1 is LGHNA and CDR2 YNFKEQ. This chain's CDR3 is CASSQGQGASNQPQHF. The CDR3 bases are TGTGCCAGCAGCCAAGGACAGGGGGCAAGCAATCAGCCCCAGCATTTT.

The J gene is TRBJ2-1, the V gene TRBV10-1; D possibly corresponds to TRBD1 (5 bases). The germline V and J ends were trimmed by 2 bases and 0 bases, with 8 bases remaining between them. Germline CDR1 is WNHNN and CDR2 is SYGVQD (reference sequence). This CDR3 is 15 amino acids long. The CDR3 region is CASSEAGSSYNEQFF. The CDR3 DNA reads as TGCGCCAGCAGTGAGGCAGGGTCCTCCTACAATGAGCAGTTCTTC.

The sample holds one count of this clone. The chain combines TRBV7-8 with TRBJ2-4; D may be TRBD2 (6 bases). The germline gives CDR1 SGHVS, CDR2 FQNEAQ. This CDR3 contains 17 residues. V was cut by 8 bases and J by 0 bases, with 20 bases left in between. CDR3 sequence reads: CASGAVVGGVAKNIQYF. CDR3 sequence (DNA): TGTGCCAGCGGCGCCGTAGTAGGCGGGGTAGCCAAAAACATTCAGTACTTC.

The chain couples TRBV4-1 to TRBJ2-5; 11 bases map to TRBD2. Germline trimming cut 0 bases from V and 4 bases from J; bases unmatched to any gene: 7. CDR3 length: 17 amino acids. Germline CDR1 reads MGHRA; CDR2 reads YSYEKL. The CDR3 protein is CASSQDALAGGGETQYF. The CDR3 DNA sequence: TGCGCCAGCAGCCAAGATGCTCTAGCGGGAGGAGGAGAGACCCAGTACTTC.

The chain carries TRBV18 and TRBJ1-1, with 7 bases aligning to TRBD1. Germline CDR1 and CDR2: KGHSH and LQKENI. The J segment lost 5 bases and the V segment lost 5 bases, leaving 17 bases of the junction unmatched. The CDR3 contains 17 residues. CDR3 sequence (DNA): TGTGCCAGCTCATCTGTAATAGGGGGCGTATCAAGGACTGAAGCTTTCTTT. Translation: CASSSVIGGVSRTEAFF.

The table lists this clone with a few counts. The V gene is TRBV28, the J gene TRBJ2-7; 8 bases map to TRBD1. Trimming took 5 bases from V and 3 from J; bases not matched to a gene: 9. Germline lookup yields CDR1 MDHEN and CDR2 SYDVKM. CDR3 length: 15 amino acids. The chain's CDR3 is CASSAPGTGIYEQYF. CDR3 sequence (DNA): TGTGCCAGCAGTGCCCCCGGGACAGGTATCTACGAGCAGTACTTC.

The V gene is TRBV11-2, the J gene TRBJ2-2; TRBD1 agrees at 11 bases. The germline CDR1 and CDR2 sequences are SGHAT and FQNNGV. This CDR3 comprises 20 residues. V lost 0 bases, J lost 1 base, and 10 bases stayed unmatched. CDR3 residues: CASSLDTGTGGRRNTGELFF. In nucleotides, the CDR3 is TGTGCCAGCAGCTTAGACACCGGGACAGGGGGTCGTCGGAACACCGGGGAGCTGTTTTTT.

This sequence joins TRBV7-6 and TRBJ2-3; 9 bases align to TRBD1. The germline CDR1 and CDR2 sequences are SGHVS and FNYEAQ. The J segment lost 7 bases and the V segment lost 2 bases, leaving 19 bases of the junction unmatched. This CDR3 is built from 19 residues. The CDR3 DNA follows: TGTGCCAGCAGCTTAAACCTGGGCGTGGGACAGGGTTCGTCCAATACGCAGTATTTT. The encoded protein is CASSLNLGVGQGSSNTQYF.

The chain links TRBV7-8 to TRBJ1-2; 8 bases line up with TRBD1. This CDR3 has 15 amino acids. With V trimmed by 5 bases and J by 1 base, 6 bases remained unmatched. Germline V CDR1 and CDR2: SGHVS, FQNEAQ. In DNA, the CDR3 is TGTGCCAGCAGCGCGCGGGACAGGCTTAACTATGGCTACACCTTC. Its protein product is CASSARDRLNYGYTF.

This clone was observed a single time. The chain has TRBV5-4 and TRBJ2-2; TRBD1 matches at 10 bases. The CDR3 contains 15 residues. The germline V gene has CDR1 SGHNT and CDR2 YYREEE (reference sequence). V was clipped by 4 bases and J by 5 bases; unmatched bases: 5. The CDR3 sequence is CASSLDRGLTGELFF. CDR3 DNA sequence: TGTGCCAGCAGCCTCGACAGGGGGCTAACCGGGGAGCTGTTTTTT.

The chain joins TRBV5-4 to TRBJ2-2; 13 bases fit TRBD2. The CDR3 consists of 17 residues. Germline V gene data show CDR1 as SGHNT and CDR2 as YYREEE (reference sequence). Trimming removed 1 base from V and 5 bases from J; junction bases left unmatched: 5. Here the CDR3 reads CASSLTSGRAGTGELFF. The CDR3, as DNA: TGTGCCAGCAGCTTGACTAGCGGGAGGGCCGGTACCGGGGAGCTGTTTTTT. The variable domain in full, completed from reference TRBV5-4 and TRBJ2-2, reads ETGVTQSPTHLIKTRGQQVTLRCSSQSGHNTVSWYQQALGQGPQFIFQYYREEENGRGNFPPRFSGLQFPNYSSELNVNALELDDSALYLCASSLTSGRAGTGELFFGEGSRLTVL.

J is TRBJ1-3 and V is TRBV6-5, with TRBD1 matching 7 bases. CDR3 size: 16 residues. The trim removed 4 bases at V and 4 bases at J, leaving 10 bases unmatched. Germline-derived CDR1 and CDR2 are MNHEY and SVGAGI. The CDR3 protein is CASSFVRQGTGNTIYF. The CDR3 DNA sequence: TGTGCCAGCAGTTTCGTCCGACAGGGAACCGGAAACACCATATATTTT.

The chain couples TRBV19 to TRBJ2-7, with TRBD2 matching 10 bases. Germline V gene sequence: CDR1 LNHDA, CDR2 SQIVND (reference sequence). V shed 5 bases and J 7 bases; nucleotides not matched to a gene: 17. There are 17 residues in the CDR3. Here the CDR3 reads CASSWGPSGSLSGEQYF. DNA for the CDR3: TGTGCCAGTAGTTGGGGGCCTAGCGGGAGCCTATCGGGAGAGCAGTACTTC.

The chain links TRBV6-1 to TRBJ1-1; D is undetermined. The germline CDR1 and CDR2 sequences are MNHNS and SASEGT. CDR3 size: 14 residues. The V gene lost 6 bases and the J gene lost 1 base, with 12 bases spanning the gap. The CDR3 region has the DNA TGTGCCAGCAGCCCACAGTTTTCGAACACTGAAGCTTTCTTT. Translated, it gives CASSPQFSNTEAFF.